A single T cell receptor beta chain is shown here with its context. This CDR3 region has 13 residues. Trimming left V 5 bases short and J 2 bases short, with 7 bases between. Germline CDR1 and CDR2: LGHDT and YNNKEL (reference sequence). Data came from immunoSEQ multiplex PCR; TCRdb stores just in-frame clones and leaves some out. The profile shows 95,000 to 150,000 clones, about 80% of them singletons. This entry comes from a study of blood T cell repertoires in COVID-19. The sequencing input was peripheral blood. V usage is TRBV3-1 (or the pseudogene TRBV3-2) and J usage is TRBJ1-5; unclear D gene. The source is a woman older than 75 with acute or convalescent COVID-19. The CDR3, as DNA: TGTGCCAGCAGCTCCCGGGGCAATCAGCCCCAGCATTTT. Protein: CASSSRGNQPQHF.